The 17 T cell receptor beta chains in this list originate from one sample, sequenced in a study of T-cell reconstitution after alpha-beta-depleted transplantation in children. During its preparation, the TCRbeta library received unique molecular identifiers. From the PCR reads, TCRdb called clonotypes with MiXCR, one entry per CDR3 protein. This sample carries 490,000 or so distinct CDR3 sequences, about 10% of them seen once, and the ten largest clones take around 2%. This specimen consisted of PBMCs, obtained before TCRalphabeta/CD19-depleted stem cell transplant. The receptors were gathered from a child under 10 years old with inherited bone marrow failure, due to receive a stem cell transplant.

This clonotype turned up a few times. V usage is TRBV19 and J usage is TRBJ2-7; 8 bases agree with TRBD1. V lost 2 bases, J lost 6 bases, and 3 bases stayed unmatched. This CDR3 spans 13 amino acids. Germline V gives CDR1 LNHDA, CDR2 SQIVND (reference sequence). The CDR3 region has the DNA TGTGCCAGTAGTATAACAGGGGGATCCGAGCAGTACTTC. Translation gives CASSITGGSEQYF.

This clonotype was seen repeatedly, ten times or more. The CDR3 is CASSQARDSYEQYF. The DNA of the CDR3 is TGTGCCAGCAGCCAAGCTCGGGACAGCTACGAGCAGTACTTC. This chain links TRBV4-2 with TRBJ2-7, with 7 bases fitting TRBD1. V trimming: 1 base; J trimming: 3 bases; junction bases outside the gene matches: 3. The CDR3 runs 14 residues. Germline V gives CDR1 LGHNA, CDR2 YNFKEQ.

This clonotype was seen only a few times. This CDR3 reads CASRGPSYEQYF. Here the CDR3 DNA reads TGTGCCAGCAGGGGACCGTCCTACGAGCAGTACTTC. The rearrangement uses TRBV6-6 and TRBJ2-7; the D gene could be TRBD1 or TRBD2 (5 bases each). V lost 6 bases, J lost 1 base, and 7 bases lay in between. Germline CDR1 MNHNY, CDR2 SVGAGI (reference sequence). The CDR3 is 12 residues long.

As regards this clonotype: The CDR3 does not end in the conserved phenylalanine or tryptophan, so this is likely a read error. The chain carries TRBV20-1 and TRBJ2-7; 8 positions agree with TRBD1. V shed 1 base and J 5 bases; nucleotides not matched to a gene: 7. CDR3 length: 14 residues. In germline, CDR1 is DFQATT, CDR2 SNEGSKA (reference sequence). DNA of the CDR3: TGCAGTGCTAGAGCGGCAGGGGGCATCGACGAGCAGTACTAC. Translation gives CSARAAGGIDEQYY.

Note on this clonotype: This may arise from a read error, as a much more abundant clone is one base away. The chain is built from TRBV29-1 and TRBJ2-2; a weak D match, TRBD2 (5 bases). The CDR3 runs 15 residues. CDR1 is SQVTM, CDR2 ANQGSEA, per germline. The CDR3 here is CSVEDAGESTRELFF. In nucleotides, the CDR3 is TGCAGCGTTGAAGATGCCGGGGAGAGCACCAGGGAGCTGTTTTTT.

This clonotype was seen repeatedly, ten times or more. V usage is TRBV5-1 and J usage is TRBJ2-7; TRBD1 matches 11 bases. There are 13 residues in the CDR3. The trim removed 7 bases at V and 3 bases at J, leaving 3 bases unmatched. The germline gives CDR1 SGHRS, CDR2 YFSETQ. The CDR3 is CASPGTGGYEQYF. The CDR3 nucleotides are TGCGCCAGCCCCGGGACAGGGGGCTACGAGCAGTACTTC.

This clonotype was recorded at least ten times. The V and J genes are TRBV27 and TRBJ2-7, with D maybe TRBD1 (7 bases). The CDR3 runs 15 residues. V lost 6 bases and J lost 3, with 18 bases in between. Germline V gene sequence: CDR1 MNHEY, CDR2 SMNVEV (reference sequence). CDR3 coding DNA: TGTGCCAGCAGAAAGGCGGGACAGTCGCGCTACGAGCAGTACTTC. Its translation: CASRKAGQSRYEQYF.

Turning to this clonotype: This sequence may be a read error, since a much larger clone differs from it by one base. The chain employs TRBV5-1 and TRBJ2-3; D unresolved. The V and J ends lost 0 bases and 4 bases respectively, with 18 bases between them. Germline V gene lookup returns CDR1 SGHRS and CDR2 YFSETQ. This CDR3 is 17 amino acids long. Here the CDR3 DNA reads TGCGCCAGCAGCTTGGCCGATATTACTACCTATTCAGATACGCAGTATTTT. This codes for CASSLADITTYSDTQYF.

This clonotype has ten or more counts. V usage is TRBV2 and J usage is TRBJ2-7; perhaps TRBD2 as D (5 bases). CDR1 and CDR2 (germline): SNHLY, FYNNEI. The length of the CDR3 is 13 residues. Trimming pared 6 bases from V and 0 bases from J, leaving 9 bases between. The CDR3 reads CASRPGSSYEQYF. As DNA, the CDR3 is TGTGCCAGCAGACCGGGGTCCTCCTACGAGCAGTACTTC.

There are many counts of this clonotype. The chain combines TRBV5-1 with TRBJ2-1; 8 bases align to TRBD1. In germline, CDR1 is SGHRS, CDR2 YFSETQ. Losses at the gene ends were 4 bases for V and 7 bases for J; bases not matched to a gene: 13. The CDR3 loop spans 16 amino acids. The CDR3, as DNA: TGCGCCAGCAGCCCGAACAGGGGGTTAAACGGGAATGAGCAGTTCTTC. The encoded protein is CASSPNRGLNGNEQFF.

This clonotype was picked up many times. The V and J genes are TRBV5-1 and TRBJ2-5, with D maybe TRBD2 (6 bases). Trimming stripped 1 base from V and 4 bases from J, with 14 bases between. The CDR3 has 15 residues. Germline CDR1 reads SGHRS; CDR2 reads YFSETQ. CDR3 in DNA: TGCGCCAGCAGCTTGACACTACCGGGAGTAGAGACCCAGTACTTC. Translated, it gives CASSLTLPGVETQYF.

The chain couples TRBV12-3 or TRBV12-4 to TRBJ1-4; D perhaps matches TRBD1 (6 bases). This CDR3 is 15 amino acids long. V was clipped by 2 bases and J by 4 bases, with 11 bases between them. CDR3 protein: CASSLNGGHNEKLFF. CDR3 coding DNA: TGTGCCAGCAGTTTAAACGGGGGGCATAATGAAAAACTGTTTTTT.

This sequence joins TRBV30 and TRBJ1-3; D is undetermined. This CDR3 spans 16 amino acids. Germline CDR1 GTSNPN, CDR2 SVGIG (reference sequence). The V end was cut by 0 bases, the J end by 0 bases, with 12 bases between. CDR3 sequence: CAWSVLSPNSGNTIYF. The CDR3 DNA follows: TGTGCCTGGAGTGTACTATCCCCGAACTCTGGAAACACCATATATTTT.

This clonotype was counted ten times or more. The V call is TRBV29-1, the J call TRBJ2-7; possibly TRBD1 or TRBD2 for D (5 bases each). V was pared by 7 bases and J by 0 bases, with 13 bases between. The CDR3 runs to 13 residues. Germline V gene data show CDR1 as SQVTM and CDR2 as ANQGSEA. CDR3 nucleotide sequence: TGCAGCGGACCGGGACGGAGCTCCTACGAGCAGTACTTC. Its protein is CSGPGRSSYEQYF.

There are many counts of this clonotype. V is TRBV27 and J is TRBJ2-2; 10 positions match TRBD1. From germline, CDR1 is MNHEY and CDR2 SMNVEV (reference sequence). The CDR3 extends over 16 amino acids. V lost 1 base, J lost 6 bases, and 5 bases stayed unmatched. The CDR3 sequence: CASSLFWDRGSGELFF. The CDR3 region has the DNA TGTGCCAGCAGTTTATTTTGGGACAGGGGTTCCGGGGAGCTGTTTTTT.

The table lists this clonotype with many counts. The chain recombines TRBV12-3 or TRBV12-4 with TRBJ1-5; 10 bases align to TRBD1. V was pared by 4 bases and J by 6 bases, with 6 bases of the junction left unmatched. This CDR3 region has 15 residues. CDR3 nucleotide sequence: TGTGCCAGCAGTTGGACAGGGGGAGGGTTTCAGCCCCAGCATTTT. This codes for CASSWTGGGFQPQHF.

This clonotype came up many times. CDR3 DNA: TGTGCCAGCAGTTTATGGGTGGGCCCTCCAGGGGCCTACACCGGGGAGCTGTTTTTT. As protein: CASSLWVGPPGAYTGELFF. The V gene is TRBV28, the J gene TRBJ2-2, with D perhaps TRBD1 (6 bases). The CDR3 is made up of 19 amino acids. CDR1 and CDR2 from the germline V gene are MDHEN and SYDVKM. Trimming cost V 0 bases and J 3 bases, with 20 bases left between them.